These 3 T cell receptor beta chains came from one sample sequenced in a study of blood T cell repertoires in COVID-19. The assay was immunoSEQ multiplex PCR, and TCRdb's table has in-frame clones only and misses some. The table lists approximately 300,000 clones, around 84% of them singletons. The specimen sequenced was PBMCs or T cells enriched from blood (not recorded which). The source of these receptors is a woman aged 18-29 years who had recovered from COVID-19.

V and J are TRBV6-5 and TRBJ2-7; weak D call: TRBD1 (5 bases). The CDR3 length is 15 residues. Germline lookup yields CDR1 MNHEY and CDR2 SVGAGI. The ends were cut back, 5 bases at V and 1 base at J, with 15 bases in the middle. The CDR3 nucleotides read TGTGCCAGCAGTCCTGGACAAGGGAAATCCTACGAGCAGTACTTC. It yields the protein CASSPGQGKSYEQYF.

The chain carries TRBV19 and TRBJ2-7, with a possible D match to TRBD1 (6 bases). Germline V lookup: CDR1 LNHDA, CDR2 SQIVND (reference sequence). The CDR3 is 12 residues long. Trimming took 5 bases from V and 3 from J, leaving 8 bases between them. The CDR3 reads CASSQGGYEQYF. The DNA for the CDR3 is TGTGCCAGTAGTCAAGGGGGCTACGAGCAGTACTTC.

This sequence joins TRBV28 and TRBJ1-2; 10 bases align to TRBD1. The CDR3 totals 13 residues. Germline CDR1 MDHEN, CDR2 SYDVKM. Trimming removed 7 bases from V and 5 bases from J; junction bases left unmatched: 4. The CDR3 region is CASTQGQGYGYTF. The CDR3 DNA reads as TGTGCCAGCACCCAGGGACAGGGGTATGGCTACACCTTC.